A single T cell receptor (beta chain) is shown here with its context. This entry comes from a study of shared T cell receptors in the human thymus. Here immunoSEQ multiplex PCR was the method, and the copy in TCRdb shows in-frame clones only, minus some. This table holds 450,000 to 650,000 clones, about 80% found once. This same sample was also part of a study on human thymus T cells. From that study: Obtained as resections during corrective heart surgery, the thymus tissue was then studied.

The clonotype was recovered from a boy under two years old with a congenital heart defect. The source material was thymocytes.

The CDR3 DNA follows: TGTGCCAGCAGCTTAGGTCTAGACGGATCCTACGAGCAGTACTTC. The encoded protein is CASSLGLDGSYEQYF. This chain connects TRBV7-9 to TRBJ2-7; D remains unclear. V lost 1 base to trimming and J lost 1 base, with 11 bases between them. CDR1 and CDR2 (germline): SEHNR, FQNEAQ (reference sequence). The CDR3 length is 15 residues.